This T cell receptor (beta chain) was recorded in a study of blood T cell repertoires in COVID-19. About the study: Specimens from acute and convalescent COVID-19 originated in the United States, Italy and Spain.

Assignment of participants to cohorts was predicated upon participant-reported clinical history. Exposed volunteers were people who met a COVID-19 case within 2 weeks before study entry. Germline V lookup: CDR1 SGHRS, CDR2 YFSETQ. The CDR3 is 17 residues long. J gave up 5 bases and V 0 bases, and 11 bases lay outside the gene matches. As handled by the study authors: Amplified reference gene primers provided the basis for estimating nucleated cell counts. The assay was immunoSEQ multiplex PCR, and TCRdb's table has in-frame clones only and misses some. D and trimming come from the DNA, and the V and J calls and clone size come from that table. This sample yields about 260,000 clones, of which about 87% are seen a single time; about 0.95% belongs to the top ten.

The receptor was derived from a man aged 45-65 years who had been exposed to COVID-19. The specimen was PBMCs or T cells enriched from blood (not recorded which). V gene TRBV5-1 combines with J gene TRBJ2-1; 7 nucleotides match TRBD2. In DNA, the CDR3 is TGCGCCAGCAGCTTGGACGTGGTGCGGGAGCGGCACAATGAGCAGTTCTTC. Protein sequence: CASSLDVVRERHNEQFF.